These 16 T cell receptor beta chains were all obtained from the same sample, sequenced in a study of blood T cell repertoires in COVID-19. Repertoires were generated with immunoSEQ multiplex PCR, while TCRdb's copy carries only in-frame clones and drops some. Here the sample spans 250,000 or so clones, around 90% being singletons. Sequencing input: peripheral blood. These receptor sequences come from a young man with COVID-19, enrolled during active disease.

This chain connects TRBV7-3 to TRBJ1-1; 8 bases map to TRBD1. The CDR3 is 14 residues long. J lost 9 bases, V lost 5 bases, and 11 bases had no gene match. Germline V gives CDR1 SGHTA, CDR2 FQGTGA. The CDR3 nucleotides are TGTGCCAGCAGCCCGGGACAGGATCCCTCTCAAGCTTTCTTT. Protein sequence: CASSPGQDPSQAFF.

This clone occurred once. V is TRBV11-2 and J is TRBJ1-6, with D unclear. V lost 2 bases, J lost 4 bases, and 6 bases lay in between. The CDR3 runs to 14 residues. CDR1 is SGHAT, CDR2 FQNNGV, per germline. CDR3 sequence: CASSLPGYNSPLHF. Here the CDR3 DNA reads TGTGCCAGCAGCTTACCAGGTTATAATTCACCCCTCCACTTT.

The chain combines TRBV7-9 with TRBJ1-1; 9 nucleotides align to TRBD1. This CDR3 spans 17 amino acids. V trimming: 6 bases; J trimming: 3 bases; junction bases outside the gene matches: 14. Germline V CDR1 and CDR2: SEHNR, FQNEAQ (reference sequence). CDR3 in DNA: TGTGCCAGCAGGCAGTCTTGGACAGGGGTTTTCGACACTGAAGCTTTCTTT. This encodes CASRQSWTGVFDTEAFF.

This clone was found a few times. The chain joins TRBV4-1 to TRBJ2-1; TRBD2 might be the D (6 bases). The length of the CDR3 is 13 residues. The V and J ends lost 5 bases and 15 bases respectively, with 20 bases between them. Germline lookup yields CDR1 MGHRA and CDR2 YSYEKL. CDR3 in amino acids: CASSDPLGDLRFF. The CDR3 DNA is TGCGCCAGCAGCGATCCCTTGGGGGACTTGCGGTTCTTC.

The V and J genes are TRBV15 and TRBJ1-1; TRBD1 matches at 8 bases. CDR1 LNHNV and CDR2 YYDKDF come from the germline V gene (reference sequence). Unmatched junction bases numbered 12, after V lost 5 bases and J lost 7 bases. The CDR3 is 15 amino acids. DNA of the CDR3: TGTGCCACCAGCGTATCCGGACAGGGACGAAATGAAGCTTTCTTT. Translation: CATSVSGQGRNEAFF.

The chain combines TRBV5-1 with TRBJ2-1; D possibly corresponds to TRBD1 (6 bases). V shed 0 bases and J shed 7 bases, with 17 bases lying between them. The CDR3 has 16 amino acids. The V gene's germline CDR1 is SGHRS and CDR2 YFSETQ. The CDR3 here is CASSLVGGGVQNEQFF. The CDR3 DNA is TGCGCCAGCAGCTTGGTTGGGGGCGGCGTCCAGAATGAGCAGTTCTTC. The full variable domain, rest sourced from reference TRBV5-1 and TRBJ2-1, is KAGVTQTPRYLIKTRGQQVTLSCSPISGHRSVSWYQQTPGQGLQFLFEYFSETQRNKGNFPGRFSGRQFSNSRSEMNVSTLELGDSALYLCASSLVGGGVQNEQFFGPGTRLTVL.

Regarding this clone: The identical CDR3 is also encoded by other nucleotide sequences in the sample. Written as DNA, the CDR3 is TGCAGTGCCGGACAGAACACTGAAGCTTTCTTT. Residues: CSAGQNTEAFF. The rearrangement joins TRBV20-1 to TRBJ1-1; D may be TRBD1 (5 bases). The V end was cut by 6 bases, the J end by 1 base, with 6 bases between. The CDR3 loop spans 11 amino acids. CDR1 and CDR2 (germline): DFQATT, SNEGSKA (reference sequence).

This chain links TRBV13 with TRBJ2-2; 12 bases are shared with TRBD1. J was trimmed by 6 bases and V by 2 bases; bases with no gene match: 4. Germline V gene sequence: CDR1 PRHDT, CDR2 FYEKMQ (reference sequence). The CDR3 loop spans 16 amino acids. Written as DNA, the CDR3 is TGTGCCAGCAGCTTAACGGGACAGGGGGCGTCCGGGGAGCTGTTTTTT. Translated: CASSLTGQGASGELFF.

The genes are TRBV7-9 and TRBJ1-6, with 7 bases that match TRBD1. CDR1 and CDR2 (germline): SEHNR, FQNEAQ (reference sequence). The CDR3 runs to 16 residues. The V segment lost 5 bases and the J segment 4 bases; nucleotides outside the gene matches: 8. CDR3 loop: CASSPTTGRYNSPLHF. The CDR3 nucleotides read TGTGCCAGCAGCCCTACGACAGGGAGGTATAATTCACCCCTCCACTTT.

J is TRBJ1-2 and V is TRBV6-6; 8 bases are a match to TRBD1. J lost 2 bases, V lost 2 bases, and 4 bases had no gene match. Germline loops: CDR1 MNHNY, CDR2 SVGAGI (reference sequence). The CDR3 spans 15 residues. The CDR3 DNA sequence: TGTGCCAGCAGTTACAGACAGGGGTCAAACTATGGCTACACCTTC. This translates into CASSYRQGSNYGYTF.

The chain couples TRBV24-1 to TRBJ2-3, with TRBD1 matching 8 bases. The CDR3 runs 16 residues. CDR1 is KGHDR and CDR2 is SFDVKD in the germline V gene. Germline trimming cut 5 bases from V and 1 base from J; bases unmatched to any gene: 7. The CDR3 region has the DNA TGTGCCACCAGTGTGACAGGGGCCCTTGGCACAGATACGCAGTATTTT. Translation: CATSVTGALGTDTQYF.

The V and J genes are TRBV27 and TRBJ2-5; 11 positions match TRBD2. Germline CDR1 is MNHEY and CDR2 is SMNVEV (reference sequence). V was pared by 6 bases and J by 2 bases, with 5 bases of the junction left unmatched. The CDR3 sequence is 15 residues long. CDR3 nucleotide sequence: TGTGCCAGCAGCACTAGCGGGGGTTCTCAAGAGACCCAGTACTTC. This sequence encodes CASSTSGGSQETQYF.

The V gene is TRBV11-3, the J gene TRBJ2-1; weak D call: TRBD2 (6 bases). The CDR3 is made up of 15 amino acids. V was pared by 4 bases and J by 0 bases, with 10 bases between. Germline-derived CDR1 and CDR2 are SGHNT and YENEEA. CDR3 loop: CASSSQRASYNEQFF. The CDR3, as DNA: TGTGCCAGCAGCTCCCAGCGGGCCTCCTACAATGAGCAGTTCTTC.

This chain connects TRBV6-6 to TRBJ1-6; D not certain. Germline assignment: CDR1 MNHNY and CDR2 SVGAGI (reference sequence). This CDR3 has 14 residues. V was pared by 7 bases and J by 7 bases, with 14 bases between. The CDR3 spells CASNGPGVNSPLHF. CDR3 bases: TGTGCCAGCAATGGTCCAGGTGTAAATTCACCCCTCCACTTT.

This chain uses TRBV4-2 with TRBJ1-2; 11 nucleotides match TRBD1. The CDR3 contains 16 residues. V lost 4 bases and J lost 3; bases outside the gene matches: 7. Germline V lookup: CDR1 LGHNA, CDR2 YNFKEQ. This chain's CDR3 is CASSRAGTGGDYGYTF. In nucleotides, the CDR3 is TGTGCCAGCAGCCGAGCCGGGACAGGGGGTGACTATGGCTACACCTTC.

This rearrangement joins TRBV7-9 to TRBJ1-4, with no clear D. Looked up from germline, CDR1 is SEHNR and CDR2 is FQNEAQ (reference sequence). Trimming shortened V by 5 bases and J by 8 bases, and 21 bases separated the two germline ends. The CDR3 totals 16 residues. CDR3 DNA sequence: TGTGCCAGCAGCCCGTTCGAAGCTTCCTTCACCGAAAAACTGTTTTTT. It is translated as CASSPFEASFTEKLFF.